Here is one TCR beta chain with its context. This specimen comes from a study of STAT5B mutations in CD4+ large granular lymphocyte leukemia. Profiled with immunoSEQ multiplex PCR; TCRdb holds only in-frame clones, not every one. The data show tens of thousands of clones, 70% seen once. CDR1 MDHEN and CDR2 SYDVKM come from the germline V gene. The CDR3 contains 14 residues. The trim removed 8 bases at V and 3 bases at J, leaving 3 bases unmatched. V gene TRBV28 combines with J gene TRBJ2-2, with 10 nucleotides matching TRBD2. The sample taken for sequencing was CD4+ T cells from blood buffy coats. The sequence derives from a human donor in good health. Written as DNA, the CDR3 is TGTGCCAGCCTTAGCGGGGGGTACACCGGGGAGCTGTTTTTT. Translating it yields CASLSGGYTGELFF.